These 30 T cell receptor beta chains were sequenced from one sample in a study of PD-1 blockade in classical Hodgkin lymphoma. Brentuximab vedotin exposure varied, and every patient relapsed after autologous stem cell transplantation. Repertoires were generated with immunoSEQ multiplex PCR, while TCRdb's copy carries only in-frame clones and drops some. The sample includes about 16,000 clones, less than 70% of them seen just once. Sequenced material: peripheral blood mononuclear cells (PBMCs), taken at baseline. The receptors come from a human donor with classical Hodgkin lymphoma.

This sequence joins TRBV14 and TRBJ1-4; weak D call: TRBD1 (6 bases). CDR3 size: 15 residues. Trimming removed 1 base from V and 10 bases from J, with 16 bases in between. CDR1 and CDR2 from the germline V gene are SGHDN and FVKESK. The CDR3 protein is CASSQGGAGRRKLFF. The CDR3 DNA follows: TGTGCCAGCAGCCAAGGGGGGGCGGGAAGGCGAAAACTGTTTTTT.

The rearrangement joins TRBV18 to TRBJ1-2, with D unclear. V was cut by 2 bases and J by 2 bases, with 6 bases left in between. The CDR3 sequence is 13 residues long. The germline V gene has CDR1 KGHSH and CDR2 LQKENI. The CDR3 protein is CASSPTENYGYTF. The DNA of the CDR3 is TGTGCCAGCTCACCAACGGAAAACTATGGCTACACCTTC.

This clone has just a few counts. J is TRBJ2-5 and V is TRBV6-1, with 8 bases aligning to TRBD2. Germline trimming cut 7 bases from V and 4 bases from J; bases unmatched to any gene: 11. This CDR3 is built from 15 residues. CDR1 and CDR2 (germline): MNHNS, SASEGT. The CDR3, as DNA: TGTGCCAGCACTGATGCGGGAGGACGGACAGAGACCCAGTACTTC. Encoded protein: CASTDAGGRTETQYF.

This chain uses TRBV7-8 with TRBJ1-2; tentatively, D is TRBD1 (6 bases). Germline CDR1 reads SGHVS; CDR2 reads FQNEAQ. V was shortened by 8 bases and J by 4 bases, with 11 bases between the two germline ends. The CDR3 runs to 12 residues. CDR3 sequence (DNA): TGTGCCAGCGGGGGGGCTGTCTATGGCTACACCTTC. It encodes CASGGAVYGYTF.

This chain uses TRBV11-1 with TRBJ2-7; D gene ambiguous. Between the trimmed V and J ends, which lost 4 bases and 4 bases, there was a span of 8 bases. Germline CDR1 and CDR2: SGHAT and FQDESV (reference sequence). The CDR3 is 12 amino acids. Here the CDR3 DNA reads TGTGCCAGCAGCTGGGATGAATACGAGCAGTACTTC. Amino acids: CASSWDEYEQYF.

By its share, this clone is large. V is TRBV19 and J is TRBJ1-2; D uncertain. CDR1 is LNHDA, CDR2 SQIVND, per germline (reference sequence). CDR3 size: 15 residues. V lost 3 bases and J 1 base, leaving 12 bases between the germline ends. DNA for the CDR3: TGTGCCAGTAGTATCGTGGCGGAGAGTAACTATGGCTACACCTTC. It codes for CASSIVAESNYGYTF.

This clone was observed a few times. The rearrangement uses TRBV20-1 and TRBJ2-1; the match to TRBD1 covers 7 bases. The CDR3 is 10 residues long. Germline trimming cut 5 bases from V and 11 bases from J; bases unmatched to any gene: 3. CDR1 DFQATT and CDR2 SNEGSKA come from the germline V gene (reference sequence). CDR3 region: CSAWDRKQFF. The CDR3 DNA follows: TGCAGTGCTTGGGACAGAAAGCAGTTCTTC.

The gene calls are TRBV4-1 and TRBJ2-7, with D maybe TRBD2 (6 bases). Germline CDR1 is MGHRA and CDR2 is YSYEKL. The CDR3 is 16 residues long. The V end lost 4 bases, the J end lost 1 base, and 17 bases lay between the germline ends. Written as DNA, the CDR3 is TGCGCCAGCAGCCCCGAACCGGGACTGATTTCCTACGAGCAGTACTTC. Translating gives CASSPEPGLISYEQYF.

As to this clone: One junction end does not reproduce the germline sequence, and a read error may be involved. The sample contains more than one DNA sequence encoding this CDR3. The CDR3 DNA is TGTGCCAGCAGCCCGGCGCAGGGGGACCACGAGCAGTACTTC. This encodes CASSPAQGDHEQYF. The chain has TRBV4-1 and TRBJ2-7; 7 bases match TRBD1. Per the germline V gene, CDR1 is MGHRA and CDR2 is YSYEKL. The CDR3 loop spans 14 amino acids.

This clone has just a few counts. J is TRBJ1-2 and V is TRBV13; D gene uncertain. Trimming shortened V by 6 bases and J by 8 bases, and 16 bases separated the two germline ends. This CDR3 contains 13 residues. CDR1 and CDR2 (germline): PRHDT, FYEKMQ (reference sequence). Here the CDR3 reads CASRYQTGGGYTF. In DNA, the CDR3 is TGTGCCAGCAGATACCAGACGGGAGGCGGCTACACCTTC.

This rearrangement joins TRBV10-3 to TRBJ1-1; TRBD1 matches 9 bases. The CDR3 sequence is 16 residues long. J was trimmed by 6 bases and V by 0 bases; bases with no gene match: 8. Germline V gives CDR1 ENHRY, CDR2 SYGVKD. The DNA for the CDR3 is TGTGCCATCAGTGAGTCGCCGGGACAGGGAACCCCTGAAGCTTTCTTT. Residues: CAISESPGQGTPEAFF.

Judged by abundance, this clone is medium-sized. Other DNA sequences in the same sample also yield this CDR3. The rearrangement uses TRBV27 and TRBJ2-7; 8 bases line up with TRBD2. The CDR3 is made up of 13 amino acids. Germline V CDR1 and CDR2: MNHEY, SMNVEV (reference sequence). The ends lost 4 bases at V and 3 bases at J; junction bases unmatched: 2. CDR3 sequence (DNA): TGTGCCAGCAGTTCGGGAGGGGGCTACGAGCAGTACTTC. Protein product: CASSSGGGYEQYF.

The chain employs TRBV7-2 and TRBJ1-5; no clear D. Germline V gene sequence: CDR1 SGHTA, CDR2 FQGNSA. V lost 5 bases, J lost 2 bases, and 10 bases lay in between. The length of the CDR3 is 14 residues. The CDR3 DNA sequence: TGTGCCAGCAGCCCGGGCGGGGGCAATCAGCCCCAGCATTTT. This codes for CASSPGGGNQPQHF. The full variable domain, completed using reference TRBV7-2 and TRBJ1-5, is GAGVSQSPSNKVTEKGKDVELRCDPISGHTALYWYRQSLGQGLEFLIYFQGNSAPDKSGLPSDRFSAERTGGSVSTLTIQRTQQEDSAVYLCASSPGGGNQPQHFGDGTRLSIL.

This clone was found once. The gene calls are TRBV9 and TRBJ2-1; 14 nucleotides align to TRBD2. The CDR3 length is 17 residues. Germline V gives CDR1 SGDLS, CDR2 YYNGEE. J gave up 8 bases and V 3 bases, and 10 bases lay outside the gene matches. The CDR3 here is CASSAPPGLAGGYEQFF. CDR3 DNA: TGTGCCAGCAGCGCACCCCCTGGACTAGCGGGAGGCTATGAGCAGTTCTTC.

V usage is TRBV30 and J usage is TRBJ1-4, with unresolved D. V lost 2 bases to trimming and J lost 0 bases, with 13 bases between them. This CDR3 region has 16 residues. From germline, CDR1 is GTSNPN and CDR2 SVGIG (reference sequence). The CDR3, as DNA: TGTGCCTGGAGTAGGGAGGCACGTGCAACTAATGAAAAACTGTTTTTT. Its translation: CAWSREARATNEKLFF. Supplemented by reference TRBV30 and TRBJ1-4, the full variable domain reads SQTIHQWPATLVQPVGSPLSLECTVEGTSNPNLYWYRQAAGRGLQLLFYSVGIGQISSEVPQNLSASRPQDRQFILSSKKLLLSDSGFYLCAWSREARATNEKLFFGSGTQLSVL.

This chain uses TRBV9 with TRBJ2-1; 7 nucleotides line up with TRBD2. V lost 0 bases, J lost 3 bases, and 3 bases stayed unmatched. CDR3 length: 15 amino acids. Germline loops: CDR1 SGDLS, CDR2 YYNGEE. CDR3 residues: CASSVVAGDYNEQFF. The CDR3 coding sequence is TGTGCCAGCAGCGTAGTGGCGGGAGACTACAATGAGCAGTTCTTC.

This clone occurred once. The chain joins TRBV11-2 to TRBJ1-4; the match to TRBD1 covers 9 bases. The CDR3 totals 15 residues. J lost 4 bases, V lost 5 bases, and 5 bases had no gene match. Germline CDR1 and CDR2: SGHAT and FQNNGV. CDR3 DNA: TGTGCCAGCAGCCTGTGGGACAGGGATAATGAAAAACTGTTTTTT. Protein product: CASSLWDRDNEKLFF.

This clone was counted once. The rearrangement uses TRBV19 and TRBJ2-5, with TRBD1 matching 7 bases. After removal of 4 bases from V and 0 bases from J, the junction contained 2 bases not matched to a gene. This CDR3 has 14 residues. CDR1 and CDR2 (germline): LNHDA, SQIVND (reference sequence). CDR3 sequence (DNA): TGTGCCAGTAGTACGACAGGGTACCAAGAGACCCAGTACTTC. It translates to CASSTTGYQETQYF.

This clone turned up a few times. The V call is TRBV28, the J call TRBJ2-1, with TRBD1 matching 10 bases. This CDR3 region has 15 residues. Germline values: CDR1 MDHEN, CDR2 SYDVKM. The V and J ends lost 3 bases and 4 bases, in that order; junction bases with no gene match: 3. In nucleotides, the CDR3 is TGTGCCAGCAGTTTCCGGGACAGGGGTTACAATGAGCAGTTCTTC. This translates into CASSFRDRGYNEQFF.

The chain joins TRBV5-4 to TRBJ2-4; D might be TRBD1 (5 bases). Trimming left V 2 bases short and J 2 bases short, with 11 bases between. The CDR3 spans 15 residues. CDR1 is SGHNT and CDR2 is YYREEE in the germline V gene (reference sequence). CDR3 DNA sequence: TGTGCCAGCAGCTTTTCAGGGCTCCCCAAAAACATTCAGTACTTC. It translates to CASSFSGLPKNIQYF. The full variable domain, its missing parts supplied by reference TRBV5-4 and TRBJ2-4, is ETGVTQSPTHLIKTRGQQVTLRCSSQSGHNTVSWYQQALGQGPQFIFQYYREEENGRGNFPPRFSGLQFPNYSSELNVNALELDDSALYLCASSFSGLPKNIQYFGAGTRLSVL.

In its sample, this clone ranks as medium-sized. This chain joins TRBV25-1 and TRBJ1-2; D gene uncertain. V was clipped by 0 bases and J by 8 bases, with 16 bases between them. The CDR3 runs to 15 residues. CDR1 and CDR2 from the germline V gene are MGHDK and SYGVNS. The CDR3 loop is CASSEYEQPYRGYTF. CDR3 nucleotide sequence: TGTGCCAGCAGTGAATATGAACAGCCTTATAGGGGCTACACCTTC.

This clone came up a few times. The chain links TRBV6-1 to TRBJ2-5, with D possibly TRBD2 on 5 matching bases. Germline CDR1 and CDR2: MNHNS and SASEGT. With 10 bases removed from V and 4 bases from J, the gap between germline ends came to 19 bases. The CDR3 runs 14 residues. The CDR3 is CATGGLGSGETQYF. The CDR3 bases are TGTGCCACCGGCGGACTGGGATCGGGAGAGACCCAGTACTTC.

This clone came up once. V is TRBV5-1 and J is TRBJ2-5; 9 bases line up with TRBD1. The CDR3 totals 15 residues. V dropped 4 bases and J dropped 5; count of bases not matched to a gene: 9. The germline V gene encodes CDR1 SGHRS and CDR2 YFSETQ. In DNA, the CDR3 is TGCGCCAGCAGCCCGAATACAGGGGGCGATGAGACCCAGTACTTC. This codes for CASSPNTGGDETQYF.

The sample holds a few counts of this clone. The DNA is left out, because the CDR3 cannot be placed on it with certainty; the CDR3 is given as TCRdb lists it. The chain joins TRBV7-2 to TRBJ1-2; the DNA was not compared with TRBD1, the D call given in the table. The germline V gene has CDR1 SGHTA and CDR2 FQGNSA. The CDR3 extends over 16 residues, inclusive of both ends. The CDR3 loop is CASSFGPGQDLEGYTF.

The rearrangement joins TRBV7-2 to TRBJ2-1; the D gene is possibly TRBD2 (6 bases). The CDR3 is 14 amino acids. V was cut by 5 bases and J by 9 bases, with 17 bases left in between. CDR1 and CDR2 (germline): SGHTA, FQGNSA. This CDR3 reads CASSLSGPPSEQFF. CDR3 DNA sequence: TGTGCCAGCAGCCTCAGCGGGCCTCCAAGTGAGCAGTTCTTC.

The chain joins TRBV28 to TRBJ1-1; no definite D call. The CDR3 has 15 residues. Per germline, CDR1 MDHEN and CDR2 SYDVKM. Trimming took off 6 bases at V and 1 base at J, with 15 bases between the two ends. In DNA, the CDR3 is TGTGCCAGCAGCTCCGTATCAGAGGAGAACACTGAAGCTTTCTTT. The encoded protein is CASSSVSEENTEAFF.

CDR3 nucleotide sequence: TGCGCCAGCAGCTTGGCCAGGGTGGGGGCCCAAGGGCCCTACGAGCAGTACTTC. This encodes CASSLARVGAQGPYEQYF. V gene TRBV5-1 combines with J gene TRBJ2-7; possible D gene TRBD1, 6 bases. In germline, CDR1 is SGHRS, CDR2 YFSETQ. CDR3 size: 18 residues. V lost 0 bases and J 2 bases, leaving 21 bases between the germline ends.

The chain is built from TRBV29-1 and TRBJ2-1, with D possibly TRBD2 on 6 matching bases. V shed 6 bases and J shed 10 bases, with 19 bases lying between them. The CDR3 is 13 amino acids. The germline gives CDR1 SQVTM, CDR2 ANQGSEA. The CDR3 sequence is CSVVRAQGGEQFF. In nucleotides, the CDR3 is TGCAGCGTCGTAAGGGCCCAAGGAGGGGAGCAGTTCTTC.

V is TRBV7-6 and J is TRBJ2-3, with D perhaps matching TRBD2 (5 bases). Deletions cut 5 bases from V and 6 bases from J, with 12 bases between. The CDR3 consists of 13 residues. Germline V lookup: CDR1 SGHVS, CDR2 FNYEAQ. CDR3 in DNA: TGTGCCAGCAGCCCCTCGGGAATGGATACGCAGTATTTT. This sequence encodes CASSPSGMDTQYF.

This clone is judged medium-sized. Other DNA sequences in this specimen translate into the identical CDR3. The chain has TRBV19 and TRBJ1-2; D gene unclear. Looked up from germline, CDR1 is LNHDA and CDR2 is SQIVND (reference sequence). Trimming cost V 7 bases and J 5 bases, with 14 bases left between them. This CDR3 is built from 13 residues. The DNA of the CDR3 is TGTGCCAGTACTTTAGGGCGCGGGTATGGCTACACCTTC. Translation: CASTLGRGYGYTF.